This entry lists 13 T cell receptor beta chains sequenced from one sample in a study of human versus mouse CDR3 diversity and MHC coevolution. Clones were read by immunoSEQ multiplex PCR, and TCRdb kept only the in-frame ones, dropping some. The data contain about 60,000 clones, around 94% of them singletons. The sequenced sample consisted of naive CD4+ T cells from blood. Subset reported: CD45RO-negative CD62L-positive naive CD4 T cells. These receptors originate from a person between 60 and 69 years old in good health.

The gene calls are TRBV6-5 and TRBJ1-2, with 9 bases lining up with TRBD1. V lost 6 bases, J lost 6 bases, and 5 bases stayed unmatched. Germline loops: CDR1 MNHEY, CDR2 SVGAGI. The CDR3 has 13 amino acids. The CDR3 loop reads CASRPGQGNGYTF. The CDR3, as DNA: TGTGCCAGCAGACCGGGACAGGGTAATGGCTACACCTTC.

The CDR3 bases are TGCGCCAGCAGCTTGACTAGCATCTACGAGCAGTACTTC. Protein product: CASSLTSIYEQYF. V and J are TRBV5-1 and TRBJ2-7, with a tentative D call TRBD2 (6 bases). V was pared by 1 base and J by 3 bases, with 8 bases between. Germline V gene lookup returns CDR1 SGHRS and CDR2 YFSETQ. The CDR3 length is 13 residues.

V and J are TRBV20-1 and TRBJ1-2; possible D gene TRBD1, 5 bases. The germline V gene has CDR1 DFQATT and CDR2 SNEGSKA (reference sequence). The CDR3 is made up of 11 amino acids. The V end lost 7 bases, the J end lost 3 bases, and 9 bases lay between the germline ends. CDR3 nucleotide sequence: TGCAGTGTCCGGGGGGACTATGGCTACACCTTC. This sequence encodes CSVRGDYGYTF.

CDR3 protein: CASSGAGGASGYTF. The CDR3 DNA reads TGTGCCAGCAGTGGGGCTGGGGGCGCTTCTGGCTACACCTTC. The chain uses TRBV28 and TRBJ1-2; possible D gene TRBD1, 6 bases. Germline V gene lookup returns CDR1 MDHEN and CDR2 SYDVKM. V lost 5 bases to trimming and J lost 7 bases, with 17 bases between them. The CDR3 extends over 14 amino acids.

This sequence joins TRBV4-1 and TRBJ2-5, with D possibly TRBD1 on 7 matching bases. The CDR3 consists of 14 residues. Trimming stripped 4 bases from V and 5 bases from J, with 14 bases between. Germline V lookup: CDR1 MGHRA, CDR2 YSYEKL. The DNA of the CDR3 is TGCGCCAGCAGCCGCGGGACAGTGAAGGAGACCCAGTACTTC. It specifies CASSRGTVKETQYF.

V and J are TRBV7-2 and TRBJ1-5; 9 nucleotides line up with TRBD1. Germline CDR1 SGHTA, CDR2 FQGNSA. Trimming removed 4 bases from V and 3 bases from J; junction bases left unmatched: 1. The CDR3 extends over 14 amino acids. DNA for the CDR3: TGTGCCAGCAGCTGGACAGGGGTCAATCAGCCCCAGCATTTT. Its translation is CASSWTGVNQPQHF.

The V gene is TRBV15, the J gene TRBJ2-3; a possible D gene is TRBD2 (5 bases). CDR3 size: 15 residues. Trimming took 0 bases from V and 0 from J, leaving 7 bases between them. Looked up from germline, CDR1 is LNHNV and CDR2 is YYDKDF (reference sequence). CDR3 in amino acids: CATSRDSDSTDTQYF. Here the CDR3 DNA reads TGTGCCACCAGCAGAGATAGCGACAGCACAGATACGCAGTATTTT.

In DNA form, the CDR3 reads TGTGCCAGCAGCTTGTGGACAGGGAACACCGGGGAGCTGTTTTTT. Its protein is CASSLWTGNTGELFF. The chain combines TRBV5-5 with TRBJ2-2, with 7 bases lining up with TRBD1. The CDR3 is 15 amino acids. Trimming took 1 base from V and 1 from J; bases not matched to a gene: 1. From germline, CDR1 is SGHKS and CDR2 YYEKEE (reference sequence).

The chain couples TRBV5-1 to TRBJ2-2, with a tentative D call TRBD1 (5 bases). This CDR3 has 15 residues. V lost 0 bases and J lost 8, with 14 bases in between. Germline V gene lookup returns CDR1 SGHRS and CDR2 YFSETQ. The CDR3 spells CASSLVNSPGGELFF. The CDR3 nucleotides are TGCGCCAGCAGCTTGGTAAACAGCCCAGGGGGGGAGCTGTTTTTT.

The J gene is TRBJ1-4, the V gene TRBV5-5, with D unresolved. Germline V lookup: CDR1 SGHKS, CDR2 YYEKEE (reference sequence). The CDR3 sequence is 13 residues long. V was clipped by 8 bases and J by 4 bases, with 12 bases between them. The CDR3 protein is CASGSRLNEKLFF. The CDR3 DNA reads as TGTGCCAGTGGAAGCAGGCTTAATGAAAAACTGTTTTTT.

V usage is TRBV7-6 and J usage is TRBJ2-5, with D tentatively TRBD2 (6 bases). The tail of the sequence fits TRBJ2-7 better, so the J call may be wrong. Germline V gives CDR1 SGHVS, CDR2 FNYEAQ. The CDR3 runs to 14 residues. The CDR3 bases are TGTGCCAGCAGCCCGAGGAGGGATCCATACGAGCAGTACTTC. Its protein is CASSPRRDPYEQYF.

The DNA of the CDR3 is TGTGCCAGCAGCCTGGACGACAGTCACTACGAGCAGTACTTC. It codes for CASSLDDSHYEQYF. J is TRBJ2-7 and V is TRBV7-2, with D perhaps matching TRBD1 (5 bases). The V and J ends lost 5 bases and 3 bases respectively, with 14 bases between them. This CDR3 region has 14 residues. Germline CDR1 and CDR2: SGHTA and FQGNSA.

DNA of the CDR3: TGTGCCAGCACACAAGAGCGGGAGGGCCACAATGAGCAGTTCTTC. It codes for CASTQEREGHNEQFF. The rearrangement uses TRBV11-3 and TRBJ2-1, with 10 bases lining up with TRBD2. This CDR3 contains 15 residues. J gave up 5 bases and V 7 bases, and 8 bases lay outside the gene matches. Germline CDR1 SGHNT, CDR2 YENEEA.